These 10 T cell receptor beta chains were sequenced from one sample in a study of cytomegalovirus exposure and HLA in healthy donors. Profiling relied on immunoSEQ multiplex PCR, and the TCRdb table lists in-frame clones only, not all of them. The data show 200,000 to 250,000 clones, around nine tenths seen once. Sequenced sample: PBMCs. These receptors originate from a woman aged 18-30 years in good health and CMV-seronegative.

This rearrangement joins TRBV21-1 to TRBJ1-1; the D call TRBD1 from the table was never checked on the DNA. TRBV21-1 is a documented pseudogene. The CDR3 runs 17 residues. CDR3 loop: CASRVPAQQFGNTEAFF. The DNA of the CDR3 is TGTGCCAGCAGGGTTCCTGCACAACAGTTCGGAAACACTGAAGCTTTCTTT.

This chain links TRBV5-1 with TRBJ1-2; D may be TRBD1 (5 bases). V lost 4 bases to trimming and J lost 8 bases, with 21 bases between them. The CDR3 is made up of 15 amino acids. The germline V gene has CDR1 SGHRS and CDR2 YFSETQ. CDR3 region: CASSLEGHTGGGYTF. CDR3 DNA sequence: TGCGCCAGCAGCCTGGAAGGACACACGGGCGGCGGCTACACCTTC.

The chain is built from TRBV6-1 and TRBJ1-1; D not resolved. CDR1 and CDR2 from the germline V gene are MNHNS and SASEGT. Trimming took 2 bases from V and 4 from J, leaving 14 bases between them. The CDR3 totals 15 residues. CDR3 amino acids: CASSEYGEVITEAFF. Written as DNA, the CDR3 is TGTGCCAGCAGTGAATACGGGGAAGTGATCACTGAAGCTTTCTTT.

The rearrangement links TRBV6-6 to TRBJ2-7, with D possibly being TRBD1 (6 bases). CDR1 and CDR2 from the germline V gene are MNHNY and SVGAGI (reference sequence). CDR3 size: 14 residues. V lost 4 bases and J 2 bases, leaving 12 bases between the germline ends. The CDR3 protein is CASSSTGRTYEQYF. As DNA, the CDR3 is TGTGCCAGCAGTTCGACAGGAAGGACCTACGAGCAGTACTTC.

About this clone: Other nucleotide sequences in the sample specify the same CDR3. The chain couples TRBV5-1 to TRBJ2-3, with 7 positions matching TRBD1. Germline V gene data show CDR1 as SGHRS and CDR2 as YFSETQ. The CDR3 consists of 15 residues. The V and J ends lost 1 base and 3 bases, in that order; junction bases with no gene match: 5. The CDR3 region has the DNA TGCGCCAGCAGCTTGAGGGGGCTGGGGACAGATACGCAGTATTTT. Protein sequence: CASSLRGLGTDTQYF.

The table lists this clone with a count of one. This sequence joins TRBV4-2 and TRBJ1-4, with D possibly TRBD1 on 5 matching bases. The CDR3 runs to 16 residues. Germline CDR1 and CDR2: LGHNA and YNFKEQ. Trimming took 6 bases from V and 5 from J, leaving 19 bases between them. CDR3 nucleotide sequence: TGTGCCAGCAGTCGAGACTTACAGGCCTTAAATGAAAAACTGTTTTTT. Translating gives CASSRDLQALNEKLFF.

This chain connects TRBV28 to TRBJ1-2, with TRBD1 matching over 10 bases. CDR1 is MDHEN and CDR2 is SYDVKM in the germline V gene. The length of the CDR3 is 14 residues. V dropped 4 bases and J dropped 4; count of bases not matched to a gene: 3. CDR3 sequence reads: CASSSDRGSYGYTF. CDR3 coding DNA: TGTGCCAGCAGTTCGGACAGGGGGAGCTATGGCTACACCTTC.

The chain carries TRBV28 and TRBJ2-7, with D maybe TRBD1 (6 bases). This CDR3 is 14 amino acids long. Germline CDR1 MDHEN, CDR2 SYDVKM. V gave up 5 bases and J gave up 2 bases, with 13 bases separating them. CDR3 sequence reads: CASSIQQGPYEQYF. The CDR3 nucleotides read TGTGCCAGCAGTATCCAACAGGGACCCTACGAGCAGTACTTC.

This chain's CDR3 is CASSLELYETGELFF. CDR3 DNA sequence: TGCGCCAGCAGCTTGGAGCTATACGAGACCGGGGAGCTGTTTTTT. V gene TRBV5-1 combines with J gene TRBJ2-2, with D unresolved. Germline V lookup: CDR1 SGHRS, CDR2 YFSETQ. CDR3 length: 15 amino acids. V was pared by 0 bases and J by 5 bases, with 11 bases between.

This chain connects TRBV10-3 to TRBJ2-3, with unresolved D. The CDR3 loop spans 13 amino acids. Germline CDR1 and CDR2: ENHRY and SYGVKD. V was clipped by 6 bases and J by 0 bases, with 7 bases between them. The CDR3 here is CAIRAISTDTQYF. In nucleotides, the CDR3 is TGTGCCATCAGGGCAATTAGCACAGATACGCAGTATTTT.